One T cell receptor (beta chain) is described in this entry. The antigen remains undetermined. Trimming removed 5 bases at V and 2 bases at J, with 16 bases between. CDR3 length: 15 residues. CDR1 is KGHSH, CDR2 LQKENI, per germline. Method: immunoSEQ multiplex PCR; TCRdb's copy keeps in-frame clones and lacks some. The sample has fewer than 75,000 clones; approximately 84% are singletons. Time point in this sample: week 11, during vaccination. What each vaccine dose contained was 300 ug of mutant IDH1 20-mer peptide, accompanied by topical imiquimod. This record belongs to a study of a mutant IDH1 vaccine in newly diagnosed glioma. The wider study: The start of vaccination came 4-6 weeks after radiotherapy alone, or with temozolomide cycles. Earlier treatment was radiotherapy, temozolomide, or both, with most getting both. Study-wide results and limits: Whatever changes occurred in top peripheral T cell clonotypes seemed unrelated to pseudoprogression.

The sequencing here drew on PBMCs, taken from a glioma patient whose treatment included an IDH1 peptide vaccine. The V call is TRBV18, the J call TRBJ2-7; a weak D match, TRBD1 (7 bases). The TCR was taken from a woman aged 45 to 65 with glioma. The CDR3 coding sequence is TGTGCCAGCTCAGAGGGGGCAGGGACTCCCTACGAGCAGTACTTC. This gives the protein CASSEGAGTPYEQYF.